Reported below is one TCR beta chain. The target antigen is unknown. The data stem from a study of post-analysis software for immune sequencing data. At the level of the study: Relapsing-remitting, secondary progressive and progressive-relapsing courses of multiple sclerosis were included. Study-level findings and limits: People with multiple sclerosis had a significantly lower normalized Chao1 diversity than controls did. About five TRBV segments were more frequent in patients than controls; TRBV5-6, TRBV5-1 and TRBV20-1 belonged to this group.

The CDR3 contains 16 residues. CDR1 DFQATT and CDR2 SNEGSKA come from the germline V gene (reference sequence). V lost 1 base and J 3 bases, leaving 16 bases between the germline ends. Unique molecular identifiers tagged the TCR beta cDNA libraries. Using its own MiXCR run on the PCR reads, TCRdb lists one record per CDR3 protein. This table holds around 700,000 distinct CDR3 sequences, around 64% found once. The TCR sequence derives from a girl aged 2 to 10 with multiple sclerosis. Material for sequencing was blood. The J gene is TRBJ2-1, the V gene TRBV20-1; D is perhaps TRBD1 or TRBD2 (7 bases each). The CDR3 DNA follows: TGCAGTGCTAGAGCTGGCGGCAGGGGGGGCTACAATGAGCAGTTCTTC. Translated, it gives CSARAGGRGGYNEQFF.